The next 5 T cell receptor beta chains were all read from a single sample in a study of response to subunit inactivated influenza vaccine. TCRdb ran MiXCR on the RT-PCR reads and lists one entry per CDR3 protein. The repertoire holds 550,000 to 800,000 distinct CDR3 sequences, with roughly 14% as singletons. The starting material was PBMCs from blood, obtained around 15 days before vaccination. Receptors originate from a man in his forties or fifties who received an inactivated influenza vaccine.

The gene calls are TRBV6-1 and TRBJ1-4, with D unclear. CDR3 length: 14 residues. V lost 1 base, J lost 0 bases, and 3 bases lay in between. The V gene's germline CDR1 is MNHNS and CDR2 SASEGT. CDR3 region: CASSEVSTNEKLFF. The CDR3 DNA follows: TGTGCCAGCAGTGAAGTGTCAACTAATGAAAAACTGTTTTTT.

The chain combines TRBV29-1 with TRBJ1-4, with a possible D match to TRBD1 (6 bases). Between the trimmed V and J ends, which lost 4 bases and 4 bases, there was a span of 10 bases. Germline CDR1 reads SQVTM; CDR2 reads ANQGSEA. This CDR3 has 13 amino acids. CDR3 sequence reads: CSVGGRFNEKLFF. CDR3 in DNA: TGCAGCGTTGGGGGGCGGTTTAATGAAAAACTGTTTTTT.

This clonotype was seen ten or more times. The chain uses TRBV3-1 and TRBJ2-5, with D possibly being TRBD2 (6 bases). CDR3 length: 16 residues. Germline loops: CDR1 LGHDT, CDR2 YNNKEL (reference sequence). Trimming took 0 bases from V and 5 from J, leaving 16 bases between them. CDR3 sequence reads: CASSQDLMGGYETQYF. CDR3 coding DNA: TGTGCCAGCAGCCAAGATCTGATGGGGGGTTACGAGACCCAGTACTTC.

This sequence joins TRBV6-6 and TRBJ2-1; D uncertain. CDR3 length equals 13 residues. Trimming removed 1 base from V and 8 bases from J, with 9 bases in between. The germline V gene has CDR1 MNHNY and CDR2 SVGAGI (reference sequence). CDR3 protein: CASSYLRAHEQFF. In DNA, the CDR3 is TGTGCCAGCAGTTACTTGCGCGCCCATGAGCAGTTCTTC.

The rearrangement uses TRBV27 and TRBJ1-2; D not resolved. The germline V gene encodes CDR1 MNHEY and CDR2 SMNVEV (reference sequence). The length of the CDR3 is 13 residues. V lost 3 bases to trimming and J lost 4 bases, with 9 bases between them. CDR3 bases: TGTGCCAGCAGTTTCGGCATCGCCTATGGCTACACCTTC. Its protein product is CASSFGIAYGYTF.